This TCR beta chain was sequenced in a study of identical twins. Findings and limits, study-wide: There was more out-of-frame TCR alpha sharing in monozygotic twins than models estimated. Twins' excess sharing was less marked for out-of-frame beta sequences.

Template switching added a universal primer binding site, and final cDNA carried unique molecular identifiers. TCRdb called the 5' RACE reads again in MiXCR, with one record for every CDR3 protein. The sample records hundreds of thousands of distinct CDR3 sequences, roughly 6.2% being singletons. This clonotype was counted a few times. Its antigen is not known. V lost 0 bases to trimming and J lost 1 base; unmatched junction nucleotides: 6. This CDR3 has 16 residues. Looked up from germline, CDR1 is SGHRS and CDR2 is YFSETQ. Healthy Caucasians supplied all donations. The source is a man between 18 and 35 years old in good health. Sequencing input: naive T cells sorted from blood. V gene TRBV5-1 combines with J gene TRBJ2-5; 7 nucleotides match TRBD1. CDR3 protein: CASSLEAGTAQETQYF. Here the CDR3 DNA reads TGCGCCAGCAGCTTGGAAGCCGGGACAGCCCAAGAGACCCAGTACTTC.